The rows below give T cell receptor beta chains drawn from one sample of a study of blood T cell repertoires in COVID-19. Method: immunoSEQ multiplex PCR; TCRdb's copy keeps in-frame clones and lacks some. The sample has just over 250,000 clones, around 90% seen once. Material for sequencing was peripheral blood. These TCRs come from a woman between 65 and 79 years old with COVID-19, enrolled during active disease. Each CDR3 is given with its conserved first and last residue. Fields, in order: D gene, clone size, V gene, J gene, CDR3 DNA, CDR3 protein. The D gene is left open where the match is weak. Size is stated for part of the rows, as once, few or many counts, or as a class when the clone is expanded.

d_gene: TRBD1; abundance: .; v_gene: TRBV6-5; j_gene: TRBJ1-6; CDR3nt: TGTGCCAGCAGGCAGGGACAGGAGAATTCACCCCTCCACTTT; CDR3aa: CASRQGQENSPLHF
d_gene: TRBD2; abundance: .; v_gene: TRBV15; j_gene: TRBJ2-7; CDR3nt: TGTGCCACCAGCAGAGACCTCTTACCAAGAGGACTAGCGGGACTGGGCGAGCAGTACTTC; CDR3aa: CATSRDLLPRGLAGLGEQYF
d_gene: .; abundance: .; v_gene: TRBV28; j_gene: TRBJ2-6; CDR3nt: TGTGCCAGCAGTTTATATCAGAACTCTGGGGCCAACGTCCTGACTTTC; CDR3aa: CASSLYQNSGANVLTF
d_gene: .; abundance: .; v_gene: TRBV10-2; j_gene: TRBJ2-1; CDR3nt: TGCGCCAGCAGAAGCGGAAGCTCCTACAATGAGCAGTTCTTC; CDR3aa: CASRSGSSYNEQFF
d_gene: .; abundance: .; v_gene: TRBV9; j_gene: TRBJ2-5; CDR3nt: TGTGCGGTCCAGGGGGGAGAAGAGACCCAGTACTTC; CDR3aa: CAVQGGEETQYF
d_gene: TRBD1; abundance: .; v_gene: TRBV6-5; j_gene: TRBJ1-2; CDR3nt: TGTGCCAGCAGTCTACCGGGACAGGTGAACTATGGCTACACCTTC; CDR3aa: CASSLPGQVNYGYTF
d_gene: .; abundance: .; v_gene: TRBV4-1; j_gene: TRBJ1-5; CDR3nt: TGCGCCAGCAGCCAGTCCGCAGGTGACCAGCCCCAGCATTTT; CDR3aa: CASSQSAGDQPQHF
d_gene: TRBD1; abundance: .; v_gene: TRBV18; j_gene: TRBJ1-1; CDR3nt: TGTGCCAGCTCACCCCTCAGGACAGGGAACACTGAAGCTTTCTTT; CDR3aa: CASSPLRTGNTEAFF
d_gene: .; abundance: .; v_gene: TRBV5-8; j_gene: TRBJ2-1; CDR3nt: TGTGCCAGCAGCTTGGGGAAAACAGAGTCCTATTCGGATGAGCAGTTCTTC; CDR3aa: CASSLGKTESYSDEQFF
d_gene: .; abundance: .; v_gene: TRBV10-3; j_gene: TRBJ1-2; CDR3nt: TGTGCCATCAGTGAGACCACGGGACGGGAGGGAGGCTACACCTTC; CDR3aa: CAISETTGREGGYTF
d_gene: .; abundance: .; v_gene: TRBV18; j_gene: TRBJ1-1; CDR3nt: TGTGCCAGCTCACCCCTTACAGGGCAGAACACTGAAGCTTTCTTT; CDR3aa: CASSPLTGQNTEAFF
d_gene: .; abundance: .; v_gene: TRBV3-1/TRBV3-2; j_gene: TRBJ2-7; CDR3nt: TGTGCCAGCAGCCAAGATTGGGGCCCTAAAAACGAGCAGTACTTC; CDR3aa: CASSQDWGPKNEQYF
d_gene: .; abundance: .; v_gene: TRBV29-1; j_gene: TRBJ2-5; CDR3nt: TGCAGCGCTTTGACTAGCCAAGAGACCCAGTACTTC; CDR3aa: CSALTSQETQYF
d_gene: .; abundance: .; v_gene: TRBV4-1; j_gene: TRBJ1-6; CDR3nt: TGCGCCAGCAGCCACCTTGGGAGGGGTTCACCCCTCCACTTT; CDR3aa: CASSHLGRGSPLHF
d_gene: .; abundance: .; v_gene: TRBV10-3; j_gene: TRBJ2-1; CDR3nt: TGTGCCATCAGCCAGGGTCAATCCTACAATGAGCAGTTCTTC; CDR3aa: CAISQGQSYNEQFF
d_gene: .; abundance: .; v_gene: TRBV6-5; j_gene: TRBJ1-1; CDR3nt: TGTGCCAGCAGTTTAAACAGGGCTGAAGCTTTCTTT; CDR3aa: CASSLNRAEAFF
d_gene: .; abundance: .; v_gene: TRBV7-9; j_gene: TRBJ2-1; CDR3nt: TGTGCCAGCAGCTTAATTGTAAACAATGAGCAGTTCTTC; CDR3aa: CASSLIVNNEQFF
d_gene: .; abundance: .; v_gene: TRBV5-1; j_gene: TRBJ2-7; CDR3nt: TGCGCCAGCAGCTTGGACGGGACATCGACCTACGAGCAGTACTTC; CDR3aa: CASSLDGTSTYEQYF
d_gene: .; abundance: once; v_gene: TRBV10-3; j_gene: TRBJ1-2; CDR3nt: TGTGCCATCAGTATACAGGGAGAGGATGGCTACACCTTC; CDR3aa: CAISIQGEDGYTF
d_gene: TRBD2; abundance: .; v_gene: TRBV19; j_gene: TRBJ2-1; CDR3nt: TGTGCCAGTAGTAAGGGACTAGCGGGTTACAATGAGCAGTTCTTC; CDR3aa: CASSKGLAGYNEQFF
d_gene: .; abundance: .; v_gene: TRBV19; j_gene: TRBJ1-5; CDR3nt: TGTGCCAGTAGTATTTACAGGATTAGCAATCAGCCCCAGCATTTT; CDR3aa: CASSIYRISNQPQHF
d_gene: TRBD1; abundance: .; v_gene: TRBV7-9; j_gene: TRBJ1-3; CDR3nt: TGTGCCAGCAGGTTAAACAGGGGGCGCGCGGACACCATATATTTT; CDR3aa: CASRLNRGRADTIYF
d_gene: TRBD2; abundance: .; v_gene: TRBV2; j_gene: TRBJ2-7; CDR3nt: TGTGCCAGCAGTGAAGCATGGACTAGCGGGAGCCACGAGCAGTACTTC; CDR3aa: CASSEAWTSGSHEQYF
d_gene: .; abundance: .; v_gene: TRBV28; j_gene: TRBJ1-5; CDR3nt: TGTGCCAGCAGGCGTCGCGGAGGAAGCACTCAGCCCCAGCATTTT; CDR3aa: CASRRRGGSTQPQHF
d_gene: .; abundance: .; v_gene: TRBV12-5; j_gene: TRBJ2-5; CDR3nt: TGTGCTAGTGGTTTGGTAAACGGGGGGACCCAGTACTTC; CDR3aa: CASGLVNGGTQYF
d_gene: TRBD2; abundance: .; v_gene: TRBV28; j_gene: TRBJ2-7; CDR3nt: TGTGCCAGCAGTGCGTCGGGGGGGCCAACTTACGAGCAGTACTTC; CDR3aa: CASSASGGPTYEQYF
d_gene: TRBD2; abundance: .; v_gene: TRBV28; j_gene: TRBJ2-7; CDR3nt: TGTGCCAGCAGAGGAGCGGGAGTCTCCCACGAGCAGTACTTC; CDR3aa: CASRGAGVSHEQYF
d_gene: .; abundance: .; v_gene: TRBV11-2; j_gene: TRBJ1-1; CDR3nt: TGTGCCAGCAGCGCCCGGGGACAAGCTGGCACTGAAGCTTTCTTT; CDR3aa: CASSARGQAGTEAFF
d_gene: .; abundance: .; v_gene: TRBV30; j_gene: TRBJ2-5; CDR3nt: TGTGCCTGGAGTGTACAGGCCCAAGAGACCCAGTACTTC; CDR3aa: CAWSVQAQETQYF
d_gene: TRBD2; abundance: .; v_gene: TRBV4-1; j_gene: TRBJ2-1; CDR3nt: TGCGCCAGCAGCCAACTTGCGACTAGCGACAGCTCCTACAATGAGCAGTTCTTC; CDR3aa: CASSQLATSDSSYNEQFF
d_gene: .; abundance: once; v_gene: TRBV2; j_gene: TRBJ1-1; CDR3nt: TGTGCCAGCAGTCGGGAGACTCACACTGAAGCTTTCTTT; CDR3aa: CASSRETHTEAFF
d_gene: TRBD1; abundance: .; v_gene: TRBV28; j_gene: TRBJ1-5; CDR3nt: TGTGCCAGCAGTCCCCAGACAGGGTTTCAGCCCCAGCATTTT; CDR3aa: CASSPQTGFQPQHF
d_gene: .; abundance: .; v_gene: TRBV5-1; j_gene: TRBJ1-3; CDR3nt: TGCGCCAGCAGCTTGATTCCGGCGACAGACTCTGGAAACACCATATATTTT; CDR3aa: CASSLIPATDSGNTIYF
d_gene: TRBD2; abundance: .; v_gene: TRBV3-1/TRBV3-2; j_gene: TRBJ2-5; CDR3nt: TGTGCCAGCAGCCAAGATGTCTCGTCAGGGGGCTTAGCGGGAGGATTGTCGGAGACCCAGTACTTC; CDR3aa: CASSQDVSSGGLAGGLSETQYF
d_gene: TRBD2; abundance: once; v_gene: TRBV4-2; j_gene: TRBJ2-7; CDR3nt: TGTGCCAGCACCAAAGGGACTAGCGGGCATTACGAGCAGTACTTC; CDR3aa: CASTKGTSGHYEQYF
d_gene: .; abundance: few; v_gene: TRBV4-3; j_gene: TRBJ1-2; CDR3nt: TGCGCCAGCAGCCAAGAACCCAGGGGTGACTATGGCTACACCTTC; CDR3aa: CASSQEPRGDYGYTF
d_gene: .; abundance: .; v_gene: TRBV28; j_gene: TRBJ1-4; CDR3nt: TGTGCCAGCAGTTTATACGGGGAGGAACTGTTTTTT; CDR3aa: CASSLYGEELFF
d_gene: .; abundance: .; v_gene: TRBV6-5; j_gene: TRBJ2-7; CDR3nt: TGTGCCAGCAGTCGGACAGCAACCTACGAGCAGTACTTC; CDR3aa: CASSRTATYEQYF